These 26 T cell receptor beta chains originate from one sample sequenced in a study of cytomegalovirus exposure and HLA in healthy donors. TCRdb's copy holds only in-frame clones and misses some; the assay was immunoSEQ multiplex PCR. The sample carries approximately 70,000 clones, 90% to 95% recorded once. Input material: PBMCs. The receptor set was obtained from a woman in her late teens or twenties in good health and CMV-seropositive.

This chain connects TRBV28 to TRBJ1-3, with a weak D call TRBD1 (6 bases). CDR3 length: 18 residues. Trimming took 2 bases from V and 5 from J, leaving 22 bases between them. Germline CDR1 reads MDHEN; CDR2 reads SYDVKM. This CDR3 reads CASSLTMGSRGLRNTIYF. CDR3 DNA: TGTGCCAGCAGTTTAACAATGGGGAGCAGGGGATTGAGAAACACCATATATTTT.

The chain has TRBV7-2 and TRBJ2-7, with D hard to call. CDR3 length: 12 amino acids. The germline V and J ends were trimmed by 5 bases and 6 bases, with 11 bases remaining between them. Germline V gene sequence: CDR1 SGHTA, CDR2 FQGNSA. CDR3 sequence (DNA): TGTGCCAGCAGCGCTCCCTCGGGCGAGCAGTACTTC. Translating gives CASSAPSGEQYF.

The chain uses TRBV28 and TRBJ2-2; the D gene is possibly TRBD1 (5 bases). The CDR3 has 14 amino acids. The germline gives CDR1 MDHEN, CDR2 SYDVKM. V was pared by 7 bases and J by 5 bases, with 14 bases between. CDR3 protein: CASISSQGTGELFF. The CDR3 nucleotides read TGTGCCAGCATATCCTCCCAGGGAACCGGGGAGCTGTTTTTT.

This clone has a single count. J is TRBJ1-2 and V is TRBV19, with a possible D match to TRBD1 (5 bases). Germline lookup yields CDR1 LNHDA and CDR2 SQIVND (reference sequence). The CDR3 runs to 15 residues. Trimming shortened V by 1 base and J by 0 bases, and 9 bases separated the two germline ends. The CDR3 DNA is TGTGCCAGTAGTATAGGGCCGACAGCTAACTATGGCTACACCTTC. It yields the protein CASSIGPTANYGYTF.

This clone appeared a single time. The V gene is TRBV4-1, the J gene TRBJ2-7; D is possibly TRBD1 (6 bases). Germline V CDR1 and CDR2: MGHRA, YSYEKL. The CDR3 is made up of 15 amino acids. With 2 bases removed from V and 6 bases from J, the gap between germline ends came to 17 bases. The CDR3 DNA reads TGCGCCAGCAGCCAACTCGGGACAAGGGGTTTCGAGCAGTACTTC. This translates into CASSQLGTRGFEQYF.

CDR3 residues: CATSREPGQRNTEAFF. CDR3 in DNA: TGTGCCACCAGCAGAGAACCGGGACAGCGGAACACTGAAGCTTTCTTT. The rearrangement links TRBV15 to TRBJ1-1, with 7 bases fitting TRBD1. Germline values: CDR1 LNHNV, CDR2 YYDKDF (reference sequence). The junction had 5 bases not matched to a gene; V was cut back by 0 bases and J by 1 base. CDR3 length: 16 residues.

The rearrangement links TRBV30 to TRBJ2-1; TRBD2 agrees at 7 bases. The germline CDR1 and CDR2 sequences are GTSNPN and SVGIG (reference sequence). V was clipped by 0 bases and J by 5 bases; unmatched bases: 13. The CDR3 spans 17 residues. The DNA for the CDR3 is TGTGCCTGGAGTGTACCCCCTCCGGCTAGCGGACACAATGAGCAGTTCTTC. This encodes CAWSVPPPASGHNEQFF.

The V gene is TRBV29-1, the J gene TRBJ2-3; no reliable D call. From germline, CDR1 is SQVTM and CDR2 ANQGSEA. Trimming removed 3 bases at V and 2 bases at J, with 9 bases between. The CDR3 consists of 13 residues. For the CDR3, the DNA is TGCAGCGTTGAGTTAGCCGCCACAGATACGCAGTATTTT. Protein: CSVELAATDTQYF.

V and J are TRBV15 and TRBJ2-3; the match to TRBD2 covers 7 bases. CDR3 length: 17 amino acids. V lost 4 bases to trimming and J lost 2 bases; unmatched junction nucleotides: 12. Germline CDR1 reads LNHNV; CDR2 reads YYDKDF (reference sequence). CDR3: CATSTRGAGSLTDTQYF. In nucleotides, the CDR3 is TGTGCCACCAGCACCCGAGGAGCGGGATCTCTCACAGATACGCAGTATTTT.

This chain connects TRBV6-6 to TRBJ2-7; D might be TRBD2 (7 bases). The CDR3 consists of 14 residues. Germline CDR1 is MNHNY and CDR2 is SVGAGI (reference sequence). The V end lost 6 bases, the J end lost 6 bases, and 18 bases lay between the germline ends. CDR3 nucleotides: TGTGCCAGCAGCCCTCCCGGGGGGCGTCGCGAGCAGTACTTC. Amino acid sequence: CASSPPGGRREQYF.

This chain connects TRBV4-1 to TRBJ2-1; 8 nucleotides align to TRBD2. The CDR3 is 16 amino acids. The trim removed 5 bases at V and 7 bases at J, leaving 13 bases unmatched. In germline, CDR1 is MGHRA, CDR2 YSYEKL. The CDR3 nucleotides read TGCGCCAGCAGCTCACCCGGGACTAGTGCCATTAATGAGCAGTTCTTC. The encoded protein is CASSSPGTSAINEQFF.

The chain is built from TRBV4-1 and TRBJ2-2; a weak D match, TRBD2 (7 bases). The CDR3 loop spans 20 amino acids. The germline V gene has CDR1 MGHRA and CDR2 YSYEKL. V lost 4 bases, J lost 2 bases, and 26 bases lay in between. This CDR3 is CASSPTGVRGPQLNTGELFF. The CDR3, as DNA: TGCGCCAGCAGCCCAACCGGTGTGCGGGGGCCCCAACTTAACACCGGGGAGCTGTTTTTT.

The rearrangement uses TRBV15 and TRBJ2-7; D not certain. The CDR3 runs 13 residues. V lost 3 bases and J 0 bases, leaving 6 bases between the germline ends. Germline CDR1 reads LNHNV; CDR2 reads YYDKDF (reference sequence). CDR3 coding DNA: TGTGCCACCAGCAGGAGAGTCTCCTACGAGCAGTACTTC. This gives the protein CATSRRVSYEQYF. Full variable domain (rest looked up from reference TRBV15 and TRBJ2-7): DAMVIQNPRYQVTQFGKPVTLSCSQTLNHNVMYWYQQKSSQAPKLLFHYYDKDFNNEADTPDNFQSRRPNTSFCFLDIRSPGLGDTAMYLCATSRRVSYEQYFGPGTRLTVT.

The rearrangement joins TRBV19 to TRBJ1-6; no definite D call. V dropped 6 bases and J dropped 7 bases, with 10 bases sitting between them. This CDR3 has 13 amino acids. In germline, CDR1 is LNHDA, CDR2 SQIVND (reference sequence). Here the CDR3 DNA reads TGTGCCAGTAGCACAGTACCCAATTCACCCCTCCACTTT. Protein: CASSTVPNSPLHF.

The chain has TRBV5-1 and TRBJ2-1; TRBD2 agrees at 7 bases. V shed 0 bases, J shed 12 bases, and the junction held 9 bases outside the gene matches. Germline V lookup: CDR1 SGHRS, CDR2 YFSETQ. The length of the CDR3 is 14 residues. This chain's CDR3 is CASSLGESVAGQFF. In nucleotides, the CDR3 is TGCGCCAGCAGCTTGGGAGAGTCTGTAGCGGGGCAGTTCTTC.

This chain uses TRBV5-4 with TRBJ2-7, with D unclear. The length of the CDR3 is 13 residues. CDR1 is SGHNT and CDR2 is YYREEE in the germline V gene (reference sequence). V was shortened by 1 base and J by 3 bases, with 8 bases between the two germline ends. This CDR3 reads CASSLPGLYEQYF. The CDR3 nucleotides read TGTGCCAGCAGCTTGCCAGGTCTCTACGAGCAGTACTTC. Drawing the rest from reference TRBV5-4 and TRBJ2-7, the complete variable domain is ETGVTQSPTHLIKTRGQQVTLRCSSQSGHNTVSWYQQALGQGPQFIFQYYREEENGRGNFPPRFSGLQFPNYSSELNVNALELDDSALYLCASSLPGLYEQYFGPGTRLTVT.

The chain carries TRBV6-1 and TRBJ1-1, with D possibly TRBD1 on 5 matching bases. Germline values: CDR1 MNHNS, CDR2 SASEGT. The CDR3 sequence is 13 residues long. Trimming pared 11 bases from V and 3 bases from J, leaving 16 bases between. CDR3 sequence reads: CALGGVMDTEAFF. CDR3 sequence (DNA): TGTGCCTTGGGGGGGGTTATGGACACTGAAGCTTTCTTT.

V is TRBV27 and J is TRBJ2-2; 8 nucleotides agree with TRBD1. The trim removed 8 bases at V and 1 base at J, leaving 12 bases unmatched. This CDR3 is 17 amino acids long. Looked up from germline, CDR1 is MNHEY and CDR2 is SMNVEV (reference sequence). For the CDR3, the DNA is TGTGCCAGCCCACGACAGGGGCCCTATTTGAACACCGGGGAGCTGTTTTTT. This translates into CASPRQGPYLNTGELFF.

The gene calls are TRBV5-4 and TRBJ2-7, with 7 positions matching TRBD1. The V and J ends lost 4 bases and 2 bases, in that order; junction bases with no gene match: 9. Looked up from germline, CDR1 is SGHNT and CDR2 is YYREEE (reference sequence). The CDR3 has 15 residues. CDR3 amino acids: CASSHGTGETYEQYF. CDR3 bases: TGTGCCAGCAGCCACGGTACAGGGGAAACCTACGAGCAGTACTTC.

This clone showed up just once. This chain uses TRBV2 with TRBJ1-1; maybe TRBD1 (5 bases). CDR3 length: 12 residues. Germline-derived CDR1 and CDR2 are SNHLY and FYNNEI. V lost 11 bases, J lost 0 bases, and 10 bases lay in between. CDR3 nucleotides: TGTGCCGGGGGACTGTTGAACACTGAAGCTTTCTTT. Protein sequence: CAGGLLNTEAFF.

The V gene is TRBV7-8, the J gene TRBJ2-1; 11 bases are shared with TRBD2. Germline CDR1 SGHVS, CDR2 FQNEAQ. The V segment lost 0 bases and the J segment 10 bases; nucleotides outside the gene matches: 8. CDR3 length: 16 amino acids. CDR3 in DNA: TGTGCCAGCAGCTTAGCTCGGCTAGCGGGAGGCCTCGAGCAGTTCTTC. It yields the protein CASSLARLAGGLEQFF.

This rearrangement joins TRBV9 to TRBJ2-7; 11 nucleotides match TRBD1. The V segment lost 3 bases and the J segment 11 bases; nucleotides outside the gene matches: 13. The CDR3 is made up of 15 amino acids. The germline CDR1 and CDR2 sequences are SGDLS and YYNGEE. CDR3 DNA: TGTGCCAGCAGCGCCCTGACCGGGACAGGGGGGACGAAGTACTTC. It codes for CASSALTGTGGTKYF.

This chain joins TRBV30 and TRBJ2-3; TRBD2 matches 11 bases. The V gene's germline CDR1 is GTSNPN and CDR2 SVGIG (reference sequence). V was pared by 3 bases and J by 0 bases, with 20 bases of the junction left unmatched. The CDR3 contains 21 residues. The CDR3 protein is CAWSVKGLAVPWGTSTDTQYF. The CDR3 DNA reads TGTGCCTGGAGCGTCAAGGGACTAGCGGTCCCCTGGGGGACTAGCACAGATACGCAGTATTTT.

The chain combines TRBV15 with TRBJ2-3; D gene unclear. Germline CDR1 is LNHNV and CDR2 is YYDKDF (reference sequence). Between the trimmed V and J ends, which lost 1 base and 4 bases, there was a span of 12 bases. This CDR3 has 15 amino acids. The CDR3 region is CATSRAVSGADTQYF. The CDR3 DNA follows: TGTGCCACCAGCAGAGCGGTCTCAGGCGCAGATACGCAGTATTTT.

J is TRBJ2-7 and V is TRBV29-1; 12 positions agree with TRBD2. This CDR3 spans 13 amino acids. The germline V gene encodes CDR1 SQVTM and CDR2 ANQGSEA. Germline trimming cut 5 bases from V and 4 bases from J; bases unmatched to any gene: 3. The CDR3 here is CSVPGLAGYEQYF. CDR3 bases: TGCAGCGTTCCCGGACTAGCGGGATACGAGCAGTACTTC.

The chain links TRBV7-2 to TRBJ2-7; the D gene is possibly TRBD2 (5 bases). This CDR3 has 13 residues. V was clipped by 5 bases and J by 3 bases, with 11 bases between them. The V gene's germline CDR1 is SGHTA and CDR2 FQGNSA. CDR3 sequence: CASSPREGYEQYF. CDR3 bases: TGTGCCAGCAGCCCGAGGGAAGGCTACGAGCAGTACTTC. The entire variable domain, with the rest obtained from reference TRBV7-2 and TRBJ2-7, is as follows: GAGVSQSPSNKVTEKGKDVELRCDPISGHTALYWYRQSLGQGLEFLIYFQGNSAPDKSGLPSDRFSAERTGGSVSTLTIQRTQQEDSAVYLCASSPREGYEQYFGPGTRLTVT.